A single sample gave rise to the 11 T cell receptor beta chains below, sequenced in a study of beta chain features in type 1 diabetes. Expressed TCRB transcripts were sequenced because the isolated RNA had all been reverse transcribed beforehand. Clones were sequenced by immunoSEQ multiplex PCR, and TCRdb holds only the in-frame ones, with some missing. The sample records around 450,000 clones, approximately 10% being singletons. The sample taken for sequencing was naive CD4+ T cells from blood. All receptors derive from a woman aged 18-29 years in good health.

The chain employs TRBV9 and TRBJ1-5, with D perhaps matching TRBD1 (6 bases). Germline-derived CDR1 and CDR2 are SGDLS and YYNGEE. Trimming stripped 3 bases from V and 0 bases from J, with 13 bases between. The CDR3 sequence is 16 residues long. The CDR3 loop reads CASSAPGQYSNQPQHF. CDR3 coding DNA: TGTGCCAGCAGCGCTCCGGGACAATATAGCAATCAGCCCCAGCATTTT.

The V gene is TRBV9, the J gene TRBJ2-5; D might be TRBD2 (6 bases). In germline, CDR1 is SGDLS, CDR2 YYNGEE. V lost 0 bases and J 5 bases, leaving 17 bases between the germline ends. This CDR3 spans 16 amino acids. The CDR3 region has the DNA TGTGCCAGCAGCGTAGGGGGGACTCCCGGTATGGAGACCCAGTACTTC. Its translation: CASSVGGTPGMETQYF.

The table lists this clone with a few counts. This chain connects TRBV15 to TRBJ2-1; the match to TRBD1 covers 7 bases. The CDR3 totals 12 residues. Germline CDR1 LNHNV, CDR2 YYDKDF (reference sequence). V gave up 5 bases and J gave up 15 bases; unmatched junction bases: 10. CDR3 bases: TGTGCCACCAGCCTCTATGGACAGGTTCCGTTCTTC. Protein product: CATSLYGQVPFF.

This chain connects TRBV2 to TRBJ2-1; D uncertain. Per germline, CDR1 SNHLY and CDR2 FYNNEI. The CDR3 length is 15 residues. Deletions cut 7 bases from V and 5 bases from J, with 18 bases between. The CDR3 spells CASTFDGHPNNEQFF. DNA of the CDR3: TGTGCCAGCACCTTCGACGGGCACCCAAACAATGAGCAGTTCTTC.

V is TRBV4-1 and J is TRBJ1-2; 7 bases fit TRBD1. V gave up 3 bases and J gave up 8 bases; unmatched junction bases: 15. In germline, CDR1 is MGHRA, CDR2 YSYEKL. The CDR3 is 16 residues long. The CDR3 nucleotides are TGCGCCAGCAGCCACCCAGCCGGGACAGTGAGGGCAGGCTACACCTTC. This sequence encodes CASSHPAGTVRAGYTF.

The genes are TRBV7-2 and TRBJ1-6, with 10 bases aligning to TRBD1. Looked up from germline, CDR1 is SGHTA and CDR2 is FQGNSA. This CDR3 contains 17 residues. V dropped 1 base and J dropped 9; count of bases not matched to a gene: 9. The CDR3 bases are TGTGCCAGCAGCTTAGACCGTACCGGGACAGGGGTTTCACCCCTCCACTTT. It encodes CASSLDRTGTGVSPLHF. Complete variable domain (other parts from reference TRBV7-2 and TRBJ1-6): GAGVSQSPSNKVTEKGKDVELRCDPISGHTALYWYRQSLGQGLEFLIYFQGNSAPDKSGLPSDRFSAERTGGSVSTLTIQRTQQEDSAVYLCASSLDRTGTGVSPLHFGNGTRLTVT.

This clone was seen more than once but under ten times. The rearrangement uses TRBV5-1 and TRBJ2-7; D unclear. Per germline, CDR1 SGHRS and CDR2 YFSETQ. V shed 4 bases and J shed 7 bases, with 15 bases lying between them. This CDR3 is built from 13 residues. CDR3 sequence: CASSRAPLVEQYF. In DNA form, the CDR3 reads TGCGCCAGCAGCCGTGCGCCTCTCGTGGAGCAGTACTTC.

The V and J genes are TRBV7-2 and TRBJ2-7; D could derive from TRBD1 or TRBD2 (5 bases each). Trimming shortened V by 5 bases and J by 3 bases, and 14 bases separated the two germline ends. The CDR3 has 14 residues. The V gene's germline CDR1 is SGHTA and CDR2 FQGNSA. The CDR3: CASSLRDDLYEQYF. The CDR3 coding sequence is TGTGCCAGCAGCCTCCGGGACGACCTCTACGAGCAGTACTTC.

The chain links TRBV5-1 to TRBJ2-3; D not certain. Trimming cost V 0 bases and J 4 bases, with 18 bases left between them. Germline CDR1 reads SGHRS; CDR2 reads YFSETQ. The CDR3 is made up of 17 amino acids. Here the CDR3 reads CASSLALAAHIPDTQYF. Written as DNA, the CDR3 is TGCGCCAGCAGCTTGGCCTTGGCCGCTCACATCCCAGATACGCAGTATTTT.

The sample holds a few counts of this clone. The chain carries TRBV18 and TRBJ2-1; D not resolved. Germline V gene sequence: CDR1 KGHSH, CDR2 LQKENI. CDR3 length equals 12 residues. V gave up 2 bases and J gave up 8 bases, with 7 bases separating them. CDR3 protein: CASSPGRDEQFF. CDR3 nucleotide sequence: TGTGCCAGCTCACCAGGCCGGGATGAGCAGTTCTTC.

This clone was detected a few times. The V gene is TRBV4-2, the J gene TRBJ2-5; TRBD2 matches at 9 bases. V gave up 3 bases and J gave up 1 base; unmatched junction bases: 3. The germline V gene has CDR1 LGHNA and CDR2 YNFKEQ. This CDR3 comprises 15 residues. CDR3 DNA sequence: TGTGCCAGCAGCCAGAGTAGCGGGGGCCAAGAGACCCAGTACTTC. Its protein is CASSQSSGGQETQYF.